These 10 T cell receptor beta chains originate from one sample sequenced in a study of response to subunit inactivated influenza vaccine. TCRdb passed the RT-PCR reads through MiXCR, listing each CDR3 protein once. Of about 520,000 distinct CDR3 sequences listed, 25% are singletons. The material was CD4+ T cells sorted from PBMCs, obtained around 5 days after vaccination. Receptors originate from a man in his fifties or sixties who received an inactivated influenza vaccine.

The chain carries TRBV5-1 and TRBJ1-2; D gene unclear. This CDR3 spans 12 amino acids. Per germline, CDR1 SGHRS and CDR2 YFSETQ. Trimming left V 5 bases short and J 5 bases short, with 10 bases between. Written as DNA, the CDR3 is TGCGCCAGCAGTCCCTCACAGTATGGCTACACCTTC. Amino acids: CASSPSQYGYTF.

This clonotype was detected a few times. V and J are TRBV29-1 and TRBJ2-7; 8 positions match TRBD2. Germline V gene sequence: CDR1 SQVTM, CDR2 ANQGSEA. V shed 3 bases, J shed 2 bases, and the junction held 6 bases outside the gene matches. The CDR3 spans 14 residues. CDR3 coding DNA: TGCAGCGTTGAGTTATCGGGAGGGCCCTACGAGCAGTACTTC. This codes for CSVELSGGPYEQYF.

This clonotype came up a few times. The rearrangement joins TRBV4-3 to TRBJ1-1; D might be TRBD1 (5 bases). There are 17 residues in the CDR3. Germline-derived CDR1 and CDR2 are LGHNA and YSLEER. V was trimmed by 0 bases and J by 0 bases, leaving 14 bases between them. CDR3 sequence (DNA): TGCGCCAGCAGCCAAGATGTAACAGGCGGCATGAACACTGAAGCTTTCTTT. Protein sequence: CASSQDVTGGMNTEAFF.

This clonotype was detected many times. CDR3 sequence: CASSLYWGMGELFF. In nucleotides, the CDR3 is TGTGCCAGCAGTTTATACTGGGGGATGGGGGAGCTGTTTTTT. V gene TRBV12-3 or TRBV12-4 combines with J gene TRBJ2-2; TRBD1 or TRBD2 may be the D gene (5 bases each). Between the trimmed V and J ends, which lost 2 bases and 8 bases, there was a span of 12 bases. This CDR3 contains 14 residues.

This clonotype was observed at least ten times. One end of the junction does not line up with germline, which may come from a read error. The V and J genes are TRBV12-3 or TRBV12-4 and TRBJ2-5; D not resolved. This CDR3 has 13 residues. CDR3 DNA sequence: TGTGCCAGCAGCTTAGGTCTAAAGGAGACCCAGTACTTC. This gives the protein CASSLGLKETQYF.

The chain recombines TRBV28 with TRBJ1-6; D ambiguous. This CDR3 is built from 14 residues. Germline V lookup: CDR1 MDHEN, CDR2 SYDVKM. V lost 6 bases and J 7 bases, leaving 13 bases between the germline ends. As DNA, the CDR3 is TGTGCCAGCAGCCCGGTCCATGGGAATTCACCCCTCCACTTT. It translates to CASSPVHGNSPLHF. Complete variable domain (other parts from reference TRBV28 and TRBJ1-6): DVKVTQSSRYLVKRTGEKVFLECVQDMDHENMFWYRQDPGLGLRLIYFSYDVKMKEKGDIPEGYSVSREKKERFSLILESASTNQTSMYLCASSPVHGNSPLHFGNGTRLTVT.

This chain's CDR3 is CAISDGGQVLSGNQPQHF. CDR3 coding DNA: TGTGCCATCAGCGATGGAGGACAGGTTCTGAGTGGCAATCAGCCCCAGCATTTT. The chain couples TRBV10-3 to TRBJ1-5; 7 positions match TRBD1. The CDR3 sequence is 18 residues long. The germline CDR1 and CDR2 sequences are ENHRY and SYGVKD. V was pared by 6 bases and J by 2 bases, with 16 bases of the junction left unmatched.

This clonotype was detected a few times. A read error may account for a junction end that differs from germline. CDR3 DNA sequence: TGTGCCAGCAGTAAAGCGGTGGGACAGGGACTCACTGAAGCTTTCTTT. Translated: CASSKAVGQGLTEAFF. The rearrangement joins TRBV6-1 to TRBJ1-1; TRBD1 matches 9 bases. CDR1 is MNHNS, CDR2 SASEGT, per germline. The CDR3 length is 16 residues.

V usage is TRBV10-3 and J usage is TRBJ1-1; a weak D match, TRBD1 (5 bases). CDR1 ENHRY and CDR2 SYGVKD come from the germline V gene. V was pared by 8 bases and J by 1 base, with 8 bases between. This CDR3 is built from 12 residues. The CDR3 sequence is CAIGGTNTEAFF. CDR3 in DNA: TGTGCCATCGGGGGAACGAACACTGAAGCTTTCTTT.

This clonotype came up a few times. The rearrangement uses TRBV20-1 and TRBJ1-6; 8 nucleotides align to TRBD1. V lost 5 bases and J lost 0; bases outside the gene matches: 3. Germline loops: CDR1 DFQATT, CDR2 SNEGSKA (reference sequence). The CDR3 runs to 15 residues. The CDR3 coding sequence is TGCAGTGCTTGGGACAGGAGCTCCTATAATTCACCCCTCCACTTT. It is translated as CSAWDRSSYNSPLHF.